This T cell receptor beta chain stems from a study of blood T cell repertoires in COVID-19. The wider study: Samples taken during acute and convalescent COVID-19 were collected in the United States, Italy and Spain.

Generated by immunoSEQ multiplex PCR, the TCRdb table keeps only in-frame clones and is missing some. This table holds under 170,000 clones, more than 75% found once. The germline V gene encodes CDR1 MDHEN and CDR2 SYDVKM. This CDR3 spans 14 amino acids. V lost 6 bases, J lost 4 bases, and 10 bases lay in between. Sequences were obtained from peripheral blood. This rearrangement joins TRBV28 to TRBJ2-6, with D possibly TRBD2 on 5 matching bases. This receptor was obtained from a man in his 70s with acute or convalescent COVID-19. For the CDR3, the DNA is TGTGCCAGCAGAGCATCGGGAGGGGCCAACGTCCTGACTTTC. Its translation is CASRASGGANVLTF.